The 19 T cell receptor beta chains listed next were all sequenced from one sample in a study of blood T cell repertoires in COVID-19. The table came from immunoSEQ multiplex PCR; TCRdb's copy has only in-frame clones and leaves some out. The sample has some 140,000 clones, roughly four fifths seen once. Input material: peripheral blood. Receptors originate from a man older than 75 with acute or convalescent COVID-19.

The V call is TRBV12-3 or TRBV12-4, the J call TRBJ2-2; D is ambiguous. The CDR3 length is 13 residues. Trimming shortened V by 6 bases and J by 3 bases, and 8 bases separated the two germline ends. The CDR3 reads CASSLGYTGELFF. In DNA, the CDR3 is TGTGCCAGCAGCCTCGGGTACACCGGGGAGCTGTTTTTT.

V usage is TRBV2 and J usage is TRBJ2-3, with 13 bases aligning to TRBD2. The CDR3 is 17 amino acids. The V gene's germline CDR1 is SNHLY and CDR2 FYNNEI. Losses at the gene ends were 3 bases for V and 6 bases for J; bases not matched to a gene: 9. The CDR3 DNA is TGTGCCAGCAGTGACGGACTAGCGGGGGAGGTTTGGGATACGCAGTATTTT. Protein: CASSDGLAGEVWDTQYF.

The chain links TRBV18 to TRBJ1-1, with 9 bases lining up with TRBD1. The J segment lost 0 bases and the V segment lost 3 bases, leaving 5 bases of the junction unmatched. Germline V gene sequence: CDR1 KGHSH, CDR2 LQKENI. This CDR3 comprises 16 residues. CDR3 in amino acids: CASSPRTGALNTEAFF. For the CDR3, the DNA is TGTGCCAGCTCACCGCGGACAGGGGCCTTGAACACTGAAGCTTTCTTT.

The CDR3 reads CASSPGLGASTDTQYF. In nucleotides, the CDR3 is TGCGCCAGCAGCCCTGGCCTGGGGGCAAGCACAGATACGCAGTATTTT. The chain couples TRBV4-1 to TRBJ2-3; D possibly corresponds to TRBD1 (6 bases). CDR3 length: 16 residues. Germline V gene lookup returns CDR1 MGHRA and CDR2 YSYEKL. V lost 4 bases and J lost 0, with 14 bases in between.

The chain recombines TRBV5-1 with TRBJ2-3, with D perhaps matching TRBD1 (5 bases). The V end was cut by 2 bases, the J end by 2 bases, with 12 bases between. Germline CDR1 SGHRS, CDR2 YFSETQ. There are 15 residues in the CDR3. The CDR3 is CASSLGAKPTDTQYF. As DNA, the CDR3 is TGCGCCAGCAGCTTAGGGGCTAAGCCCACAGATACGCAGTATTTT.

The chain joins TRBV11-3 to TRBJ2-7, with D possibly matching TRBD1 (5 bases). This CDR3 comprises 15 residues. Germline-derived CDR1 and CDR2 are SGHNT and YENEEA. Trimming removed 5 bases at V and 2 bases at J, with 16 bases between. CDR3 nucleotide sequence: TGTGCCAGCAGCCCCTCCGGTCAGGGAACCTACGAGCAGTACTTC. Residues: CASSPSGQGTYEQYF.

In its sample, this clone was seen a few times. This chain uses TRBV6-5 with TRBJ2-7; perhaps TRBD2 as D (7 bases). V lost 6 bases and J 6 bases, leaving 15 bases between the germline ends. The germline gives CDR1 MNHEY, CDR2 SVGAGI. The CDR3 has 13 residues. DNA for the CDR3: TGTGCCAGCAGAGGGGGGGGCGGAGGCGAGCAGTACGTC. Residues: CASRGGGGGEQYV.

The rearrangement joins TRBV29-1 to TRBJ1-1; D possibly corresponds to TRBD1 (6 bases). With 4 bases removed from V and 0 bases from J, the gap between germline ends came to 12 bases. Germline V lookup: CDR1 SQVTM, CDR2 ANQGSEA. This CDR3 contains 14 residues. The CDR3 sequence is CSVVRGGVNTEAFF. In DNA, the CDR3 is TGCAGCGTTGTGAGAGGGGGGGTGAACACTGAAGCTTTCTTT.

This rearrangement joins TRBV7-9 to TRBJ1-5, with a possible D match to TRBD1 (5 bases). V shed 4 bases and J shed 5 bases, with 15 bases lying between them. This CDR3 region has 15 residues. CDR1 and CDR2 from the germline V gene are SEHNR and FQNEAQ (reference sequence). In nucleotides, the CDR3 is TGTGCCAGCAGCTCTGGACAACCGGGCGATCAGCCCCAGCATTTT. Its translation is CASSSGQPGDQPQHF.

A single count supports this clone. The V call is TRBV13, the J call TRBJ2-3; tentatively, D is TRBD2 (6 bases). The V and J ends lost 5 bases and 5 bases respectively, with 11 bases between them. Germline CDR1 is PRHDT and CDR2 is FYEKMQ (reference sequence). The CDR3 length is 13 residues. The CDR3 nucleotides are TGTGCCAGCAGCCCCCGGGGAGGAGATACGCAGTATTTT. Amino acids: CASSPRGGDTQYF.

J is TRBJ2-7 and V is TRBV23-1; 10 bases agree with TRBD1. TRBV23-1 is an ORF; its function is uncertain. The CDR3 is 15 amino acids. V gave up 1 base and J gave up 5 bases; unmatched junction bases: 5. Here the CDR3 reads CASSQWRQGADEQYV. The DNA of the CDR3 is TGCGCCAGCAGTCAATGGCGACAGGGGGCAGACGAGCAGTACGTC.

The CDR3 sequence is CASSAGTGRNEQYF. DNA of the CDR3: TGTGCCAGCAGCGCCGGGACAGGGAGAAACGAGCAGTACTTC. The chain has TRBV7-9 and TRBJ2-7; TRBD1 matches at 9 bases. V shed 5 bases, J shed 5 bases, and the junction held 7 bases outside the gene matches. CDR1 is SEHNR, CDR2 FQNEAQ, per germline (reference sequence). This CDR3 is built from 14 residues.

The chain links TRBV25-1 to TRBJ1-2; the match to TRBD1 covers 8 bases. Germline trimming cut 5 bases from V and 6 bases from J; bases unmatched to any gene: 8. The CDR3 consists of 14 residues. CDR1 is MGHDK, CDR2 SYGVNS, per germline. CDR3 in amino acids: CASSLQGALDGYTF. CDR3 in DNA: TGTGCCAGCAGTCTTCAGGGGGCGCTCGATGGCTACACCTTC.

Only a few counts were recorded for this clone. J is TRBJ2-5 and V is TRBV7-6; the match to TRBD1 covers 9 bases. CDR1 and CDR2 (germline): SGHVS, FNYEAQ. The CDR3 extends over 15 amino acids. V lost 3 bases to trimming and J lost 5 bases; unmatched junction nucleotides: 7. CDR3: CASSFQTGGGETQYF. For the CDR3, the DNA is TGTGCCAGCAGCTTTCAAACAGGGGGCGGGGAGACCCAGTACTTC. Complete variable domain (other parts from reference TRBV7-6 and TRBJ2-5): GAGVSQSPRYKVTKRGQDVALRCDPISGHVSLYWYRQALGQGPEFLTYFNYEAQQDKSGLPNDRFSAERPEGSISTLTIQRTEQRDSAMYRCASSFQTGGGETQYFGPGTRLLVL.

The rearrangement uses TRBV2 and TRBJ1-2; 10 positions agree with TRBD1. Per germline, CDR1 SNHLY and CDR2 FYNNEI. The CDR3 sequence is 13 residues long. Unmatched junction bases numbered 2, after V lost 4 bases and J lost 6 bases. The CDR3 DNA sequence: TGTGCCAGCAGTGGGACAGGGGGGGATGGCTACACCTTC. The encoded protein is CASSGTGGDGYTF. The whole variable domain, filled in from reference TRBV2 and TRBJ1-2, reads EPEVTQTPSHQVTQMGQEVILRCVPISNHLYFYWYRQILGQKVEFLVSFYNNEISEKSEIFDDQFSVERPDGSNFTLKIRSTKLEDSAMYFCASSGTGGDGYTFGSGTRLTVV.

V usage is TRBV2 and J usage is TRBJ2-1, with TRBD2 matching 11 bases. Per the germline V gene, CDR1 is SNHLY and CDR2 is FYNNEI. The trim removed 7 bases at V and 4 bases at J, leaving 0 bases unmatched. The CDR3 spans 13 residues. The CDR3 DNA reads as TGTGCCAGCATAGCGGGGGGGTACAATGAGCAGTTCTTC. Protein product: CASIAGGYNEQFF.

The CDR3 nucleotides read TGTGCCAGCAGCCCCGGGACAGGGGGCGGGCGTACGCAGTATTTT. This gives the protein CASSPGTGGGRTQYF. The J gene is TRBJ2-3, the V gene TRBV6-5, with TRBD1 matching 12 bases. J lost 8 bases, V lost 6 bases, and 9 bases had no gene match. The CDR3 covers 15 residues. Germline loops: CDR1 MNHEY, CDR2 SVGAGI.

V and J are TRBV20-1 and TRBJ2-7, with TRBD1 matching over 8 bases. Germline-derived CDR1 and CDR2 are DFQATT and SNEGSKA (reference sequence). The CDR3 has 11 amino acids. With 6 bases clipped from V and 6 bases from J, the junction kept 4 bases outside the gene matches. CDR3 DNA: TGCAGTGCCCGACAGGGGCCCGAGCAGTACGTC. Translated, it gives CSARQGPEQYV.

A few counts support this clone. CDR3 DNA: TGTGCCAGCAGCTTAGATTATAGCTCCTACGAGCAGTACTTC. It yields the protein CASSLDYSSYEQYF. J is TRBJ2-7 and V is TRBV11-3; D not resolved. The germline gives CDR1 SGHNT, CDR2 YENEEA. The CDR3 runs to 14 residues. Trimming left V 0 bases short and J 0 bases short, with 6 bases between.